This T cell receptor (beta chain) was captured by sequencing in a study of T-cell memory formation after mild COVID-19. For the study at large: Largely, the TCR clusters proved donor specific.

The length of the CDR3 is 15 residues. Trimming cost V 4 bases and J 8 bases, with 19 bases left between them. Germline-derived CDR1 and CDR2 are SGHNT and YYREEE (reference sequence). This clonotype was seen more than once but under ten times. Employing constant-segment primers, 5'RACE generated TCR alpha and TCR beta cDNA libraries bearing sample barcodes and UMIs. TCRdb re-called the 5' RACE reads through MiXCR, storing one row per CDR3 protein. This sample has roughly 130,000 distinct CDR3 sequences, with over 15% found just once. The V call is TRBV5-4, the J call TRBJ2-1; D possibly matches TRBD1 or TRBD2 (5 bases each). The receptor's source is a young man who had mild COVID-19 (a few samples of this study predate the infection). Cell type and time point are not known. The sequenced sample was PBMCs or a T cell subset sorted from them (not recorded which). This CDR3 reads CASSTPPMGDDEQFF. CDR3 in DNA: TGTGCCAGCAGCACTCCCCCCATGGGGGACGATGAGCAGTTCTTC. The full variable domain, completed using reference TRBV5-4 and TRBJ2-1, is ETGVTQSPTHLIKTRGQQVTLRCSSQSGHNTVSWYQQALGQGPQFIFQYYREEENGRGNFPPRFSGLQFPNYSSELNVNALELDDSALYLCASSTPPMGDDEQFFGPGTRLTVL.